A selection of T cell receptor beta chains follows, all from one sample in a study of graft-versus-host responses after intestinal transplantation. Antigen specificity for these receptors is unknown. TCRdb keeps only in-frame clones here, not all; method: immunoSEQ multiplex PCR. Of some 96,000 clones in the sample, over 75% were seen once. The specimen comprised unstimulated CD4+ T cells sorted from spleen or lymph node cells, sampled before transplant. The receptors come from a human donor who was the organ donor for an intestinal transplant. CDR3s include the opening cysteine and the closing phenylalanine or tryptophan. Each record gives: D gene, V gene, clone size, J gene, CDR3 DNA, CDR3 protein. A D gene is named only where the DNA matches it firmly. Only some rows state a clone size, as once, few, many or a class for expanded clones.

.	TRBV28	once	TRBJ1-3	TGTGCCAGCAGTTTTTTGGGGGGTTTCACTGGAAACACCATATATTTT	CASSFLGGFTGNTIYF
.	TRBV7-9	.	TRBJ1-2	TGTGCCAGCAGCCGGGTCGAGGACTATGGCTACACCTTC	CASSRVEDYGYTF
TRBD2	TRBV4-1	.	TRBJ2-7	TGCGCCAGCAGCCAAGATTCGGCGCGGGGGTTGGGAAAGGAGCAGTACTTC	CASSQDSARGLGKEQYF
.	TRBV6-5	once	TRBJ1-1	TGTGCCAGCACCCGGGGGGCTGAAGCTTTCTTT	CASTRGAEAFF
.	TRBV5-1	.	TRBJ2-1	TGCGCCAGCAGCTTGGCCTTAAATAATGAGCAGTTCTTC	CASSLALNNEQFF
TRBD1	TRBV19	.	TRBJ2-5	TGTGCCAGTAGCACCCAGACAGGGAAAGAGACCCAGTACTTC	CASSTQTGKETQYF
.	TRBV28	.	TRBJ1-1	TGTGCCAGCAGTAGACGTCGACTTCTCCAAGCTTTCTTT	CASSRRRLLQAFF
TRBD2	TRBV9	.	TRBJ2-3	TGTGCCAGCAGCCTTAGCGGGGGACTCACAGATACGCAGTATTTT	CASSLSGGLTDTQYF
.	TRBV7-8	.	TRBJ2-1	TGTGCCAGCAGCTGGATTCCGGGCAATGAGCAGTTCTTC	CASSWIPGNEQFF
.	TRBV19	.	TRBJ1-1	TGTGCCAGTAGTTTTAAACAGATAGGGAGGTCGAGCACTGAAGCTTTCTTT	CASSFKQIGRSSTEAFF
.	TRBV9	.	TRBJ1-2	TGTGCCAGCAGCGTAGGACATAACTATGGCTACACCTTC	CASSVGHNYGYTF
TRBD1	TRBV9	.	TRBJ2-6	TGTGCCAGCCGGCCCGGGACAGGGGGCGGTGGGGCCAACGTCCTGACTTTC	CASRPGTGGGGANVLTF
.	TRBV29-1	few	TRBJ1-1	TGCAGCGGTTCCGTAGGTGGGGGGAACACTGAAGCTTTCTTT	CSGSVGGGNTEAFF
TRBD1	TRBV5-1	.	TRBJ2-5	TGCGCCAGCAGCTTGGGACAGGGAAGCGTTGAGACCCAGTACTTC	CASSLGQGSVETQYF
.	TRBV30	.	TRBJ1-2	TGTGCCTGGAGTTCGGGGAACTATGGCTACACCTTC	CAWSSGNYGYTF
TRBD2	TRBV19	.	TRBJ2-1	TGTGCCAGTACCTCAATTGATAGCGGGACCAATGAGCAGTTCTTC	CASTSIDSGTNEQFF
TRBD1	TRBV5-6	.	TRBJ1-6	TGTGCCAGCAGCCGGGACAGGGGGAATTCACCCCTCCACTTT	CASSRDRGNSPLHF
.	TRBV5-1	.	TRBJ2-5	TGCGCCAGCAGCTTGCCGTACCAAGAGACCCAGTACTTC	CASSLPYQETQYF
.	TRBV6-5	.	TRBJ1-6	TGTGCCAGCAGTTACTCGGGCCCTCTGGAATATTCACCCCTCCACTTT	CASSYSGPLEYSPLHF
TRBD1	TRBV5-5	.	TRBJ1-1	TGTGCCAGCAGCTTCTCCGGGACAGGGAGCATGAACACTGAAGCTTTCTTT	CASSFSGTGSMNTEAFF
.	TRBV6-1	.	TRBJ1-2	TGTGCCAGCAGTGAATCGGGGCCCTATGGCTACACCTTC	CASSESGPYGYTF
.	TRBV28	.	TRBJ1-5	TGTGCCAGCAGTTTCGTTTATCAGCCCCAGCATTTT	CASSFVYQPQHF
.	TRBV28	.	TRBJ2-3	TGTGCCAGCAGTTTACTGGGGGCGGGCACAGATACGCAGTATTTT	CASSLLGAGTDTQYF
.	TRBV5-1	.	TRBJ1-6	TGCGCCAGCAGCTTGTACGGTAGGGATTCACCCCTCCACTTT	CASSLYGRDSPLHF
TRBD1	TRBV5-1	.	TRBJ1-2	TGCGCCAGCAGCTGGGACAGGAACTATGGCTACACCTTC	CASSWDRNYGYTF